These 25 T cell receptor beta chains share one sample of origin, sequenced in a study of blood T cell repertoires in COVID-19. The repertoire was sequenced with immunoSEQ multiplex PCR; TCRdb's copy has only in-frame clones and lacks some. The table lists a few hundred thousand clones, more than 75% of them singletons. The sample consisted of peripheral blood. The origin of the receptors is a man in his forties with active or convalescent COVID-19.

For this clone: This same CDR3 is encoded by further DNA sequences in the sample. This rearrangement joins TRBV9 to TRBJ2-5, with 7 bases aligning to TRBD2. The CDR3 has 14 amino acids. The trim removed 2 bases at V and 1 base at J, leaving 2 bases unmatched. Germline V gene data show CDR1 as SGDLS and CDR2 as YYNGEE. The CDR3 region is CASSVGGGQETQYF. CDR3 nucleotides: TGTGCCAGCAGCGTCGGCGGGGGCCAAGAGACCCAGTACTTC.

This clone has a single count. This chain links TRBV5-1 with TRBJ1-2, with 10 positions matching TRBD1. J gave up 7 bases and V 4 bases, and 13 bases lay outside the gene matches. The length of the CDR3 is 16 residues. Germline CDR1 SGHRS, CDR2 YFSETQ. The CDR3 here is CASSGHRDRGFFGYTF. CDR3 bases: TGCGCCAGCAGCGGGCACCGGGACAGGGGATTTTTTGGCTACACCTTC.

The chain links TRBV5-6 to TRBJ2-3; 11 bases agree with TRBD2. V was pared by 5 bases and J by 8 bases, with 7 bases of the junction left unmatched. There are 14 residues in the CDR3. The germline gives CDR1 SGHDT, CDR2 YYEEEE. The CDR3 is CASSPGLADRTQYF. In DNA form, the CDR3 reads TGTGCCAGCAGTCCGGGACTAGCGGACCGTACGCAGTATTTT. Full variable domain (outside the CDR3, taken from reference TRBV5-6 and TRBJ2-3): DAGVTQSPTHLIKTRGQQVTLRCSPKSGHDTVSWYQQALGQGPQFIFQYYEEEERQRGNFPDRFSGHQFPNYSSELNVNALLLGDSALYLCASSPGLADRTQYFGPGTRLTVL.

The V gene is TRBV27, the J gene TRBJ1-2, with a tentative D call TRBD1 (6 bases). The V gene lost 6 bases and the J gene lost 2 bases, with 22 bases spanning the gap. Germline loops: CDR1 MNHEY, CDR2 SMNVEV (reference sequence). This CDR3 is 17 amino acids long. CDR3 in DNA: TGTGCCAGCAGCCACAGGCCAGGGGTCTCCACCAACTATGGCTACACCTTC. This translates into CASSHRPGVSTNYGYTF.

The chain links TRBV7-2 to TRBJ2-3; 11 nucleotides line up with TRBD2. Per the germline V gene, CDR1 is SGHTA and CDR2 is FQGNSA. V was clipped by 1 base and J by 6 bases; unmatched bases: 6. There are 16 residues in the CDR3. CDR3 bases: TGTGCCAGCAGCTTAGTGGGGACTAGCGGAGTGGATACGCAGTATTTT. Translated: CASSLVGTSGVDTQYF.

The chain's CDR3 is CASRPDRGRDEKLFF. CDR3 sequence (DNA): TGTGCCAGCAGACCGGACAGGGGTCGAGATGAAAAACTGTTTTTT. V usage is TRBV28 and J usage is TRBJ1-4; 9 bases match TRBD1. Per germline, CDR1 MDHEN and CDR2 SYDVKM. The CDR3 length is 15 residues. V lost 6 bases and J lost 6; bases outside the gene matches: 8.

The chain couples TRBV21-1 to TRBJ1-5. TRBV21-1 is a listed pseudogene. The CDR3 is made up of 16 amino acids. The DNA for the CDR3 is TGTGCCAGCAGCTCAGCGGCCGGGGGTTCAAATCAGCCCCAGCATTTT. Translation: CASSSAAGGSNQPQHF.

The chain uses TRBV6-5 and TRBJ2-7; 8 nucleotides line up with TRBD2. CDR3 length: 14 residues. Germline V gene sequence: CDR1 MNHEY, CDR2 SVGAGI. V shed 11 bases and J 5 bases; nucleotides not matched to a gene: 14. Here the CDR3 reads CAASREGTSNEQYF. For the CDR3, the DNA is TGTGCCGCAAGTCGGGAGGGGACGAGCAACGAGCAGTACTTC.

The J gene is TRBJ1-3, the V gene TRBV9; 7 bases agree with TRBD1. The CDR3 extends over 16 amino acids. V shed 3 bases and J 3 bases; nucleotides not matched to a gene: 9. Germline CDR1 SGDLS, CDR2 YYNGEE. CDR3 residues: CASSGTGVGDGNTIYF. CDR3 bases: TGTGCCAGCAGCGGTACAGGGGTGGGTGATGGAAACACCATATATTTT.

This clone was picked up one time. The chain joins TRBV7-9 to TRBJ1-2; D is unresolved. Trimming shortened V by 1 base and J by 6 bases, and 9 bases separated the two germline ends. Germline CDR1 reads SEHNR; CDR2 reads FQNEAQ (reference sequence). This CDR3 spans 13 amino acids. This CDR3 is CASSLDALDGYTF. DNA for the CDR3: TGTGCCAGCAGCTTAGACGCGCTCGATGGCTACACCTTC.

V is TRBV10-3 and J is TRBJ1-2; a possible D gene is TRBD1 (6 bases). CDR3 size: 14 residues. The V and J ends lost 2 bases and 6 bases respectively, with 13 bases between them. Germline V gene lookup returns CDR1 ENHRY and CDR2 SYGVKD. CDR3 in amino acids: CAISENTNRDGYTF. The DNA for the CDR3 is TGTGCCATCAGTGAGAACACAAACAGGGATGGCTACACCTTC.

This chain connects TRBV6-1 to TRBJ1-1, with D uncertain. Trimming stripped 4 bases from V and 2 bases from J, with 14 bases between. The length of the CDR3 is 15 residues. Per the germline V gene, CDR1 is MNHNS and CDR2 is SASEGT. CDR3 nucleotides: TGTGCCAGCAGTGGAGCGGGGAGGGCCAACACTGAAGCTTTCTTT. It translates to CASSGAGRANTEAFF.

This rearrangement joins TRBV15 to TRBJ2-1; TRBD2 aligns across 7 bases. This CDR3 contains 13 residues. V dropped 5 bases and J dropped 7; count of bases not matched to a gene: 5. Germline values: CDR1 LNHNV, CDR2 YYDKDF (reference sequence). In DNA form, the CDR3 reads TGTGCCACCAGCGGGGGAGGGACTAATGAGCAGTTCTTC. It yields the protein CATSGGGTNEQFF.

CDR3: CASSQSEQSYSNQPQHF. DNA for the CDR3: TGTGCCAGCAGCCAATCGGAACAGTCCTATAGCAATCAGCCCCAGCATTTT. The chain links TRBV16 to TRBJ1-5; no clear D. This CDR3 spans 17 amino acids. With 0 bases removed from V and 0 bases from J, the gap between germline ends came to 12 bases. Germline V gene sequence: CDR1 KGHSY, CDR2 FQNENV.

The CDR3 nucleotides read TGTGCCAGCAGCTTTAACCCTTCGAGCTACGAGCAGTACTTC. Translation gives CASSFNPSSYEQYF. The V call is TRBV11-3, the J call TRBJ2-7; D gene unclear. The CDR3 is 14 amino acids. V was pared by 3 bases and J by 3 bases, with 12 bases between. Per the germline V gene, CDR1 is SGHNT and CDR2 is YENEEA. Complete variable domain (other parts from reference TRBV11-3 and TRBJ2-7): EAGVVQSPRYKIIEKKQPVAFWCNPISGHNTLYWYLQNLGQGPELLIRYENEEAVDDSQLPKDRFSAERLKGVDSTLKIQPAELGDSAVYLCASSFNPSSYEQYFGPGTRLTVT.

This clone has a single count. This rearrangement joins TRBV5-1 to TRBJ2-5; 8 bases map to TRBD1. This CDR3 has 15 residues. CDR1 is SGHRS and CDR2 is YFSETQ in the germline V gene. With V trimmed by 4 bases and J by 3 bases, 8 bases remained unmatched. CDR3 bases: TGCGCCAGCAGCAACGACCCGGACAGGGAAGAGACCCAGTACTTC. Its translation is CASSNDPDREETQYF.

This chain joins TRBV6-5 and TRBJ1-1; TRBD1 matches at 8 bases. The junction had 6 bases not matched to a gene; V was cut back by 5 bases and J by 1 base. This CDR3 is 15 amino acids long. Per the germline V gene, CDR1 is MNHEY and CDR2 is SVGAGI. For the CDR3, the DNA is TGTGCCAGCAGTCCCCTACAGGGGGGGAACACTGAAGCTTTCTTT. This translates into CASSPLQGGNTEAFF.

This sequence joins TRBV10-3 and TRBJ2-1, with TRBD1 matching over 12 bases. Germline CDR1 reads ENHRY; CDR2 reads SYGVKD. The junction had 3 bases not matched to a gene; V was cut back by 4 bases and J by 5 bases. This CDR3 spans 15 amino acids. CDR3 region: CAISAGTGGNNEQFF. In DNA, the CDR3 is TGTGCCATCAGTGCCGGGACAGGGGGCAACAATGAGCAGTTCTTC.

The chain uses TRBV5-4 and TRBJ2-7, with 8 bases matching TRBD2. The CDR3 is made up of 11 amino acids. V shed 6 bases and J 5 bases; nucleotides not matched to a gene: 1. Germline V gives CDR1 SGHNT, CDR2 YYREEE (reference sequence). CDR3 sequence (DNA): TGTGCCAGCACGGGAGGGGACGAGCAGTACTTC. Encoded protein: CASTGGDEQYF.

The chain uses TRBV25-1 and TRBJ2-3, with D tentatively TRBD1 (6 bases). The CDR3 loop spans 16 amino acids. Germline V gene data show CDR1 as MGHDK and CDR2 as SYGVNS. V was shortened by 1 base and J by 2 bases, with 13 bases between the two germline ends. For the CDR3, the DNA is TGTGCCAGCAGTGAATGGATAGGGGGATCCACAGATACGCAGTATTTT. Its translation is CASSEWIGGSTDTQYF.

The J gene is TRBJ1-3, the V gene TRBV5-1; D gene uncertain. Germline V gene sequence: CDR1 SGHRS, CDR2 YFSETQ. The CDR3 length is 16 residues. V lost 1 base and J lost 1, with 12 bases in between. The CDR3 DNA reads as TGCGCCAGCAGCTTGTTAGGTACAGCTTCTGGAAACACCATATATTTT. The encoded protein is CASSLLGTASGNTIYF.

This chain links TRBV19 with TRBJ2-1; 7 bases fit TRBD2. Trimming took 6 bases from V and 8 from J; bases not matched to a gene: 10. CDR1 LNHDA and CDR2 SQIVND come from the germline V gene (reference sequence). CDR3 length: 14 amino acids. The DNA for the CDR3 is TGTGCCAGTAGCGCCGGGACTACCGGCTATGAGCAGTTCTTC. Protein sequence: CASSAGTTGYEQFF.

The chain couples TRBV28 to TRBJ1-5; TRBD1 might be the D (5 bases). This CDR3 spans 15 amino acids. Looked up from germline, CDR1 is MDHEN and CDR2 is SYDVKM. The V end was cut by 2 bases, the J end by 2 bases, with 10 bases between. This chain's CDR3 is CASSLGGGGNQPQHF. The CDR3 DNA reads TGTGCCAGCAGTTTAGGGGGAGGAGGCAATCAGCCCCAGCATTTT.

This sequence joins TRBV5-5 and TRBJ1-2, with D unresolved. The ends were cut back, 2 bases at V and 6 bases at J, with 8 bases in the middle. The CDR3 has 12 amino acids. CDR1 is SGHKS, CDR2 YYEKEE, per germline (reference sequence). CDR3: CASSFSLDGYTF. The CDR3 DNA reads as TGTGCCAGCAGCTTTAGTTTGGATGGCTACACCTTC.

This clone was observed a few times. This chain connects TRBV5-1 to TRBJ2-5; 7 nucleotides align to TRBD2. The trim removed 0 bases at V and 2 bases at J, leaving 4 bases unmatched. There are 15 residues in the CDR3. CDR1 is SGHRS, CDR2 YFSETQ, per germline. The CDR3 loop is CASSLGLRGQETQYF. The CDR3 DNA sequence: TGCGCCAGCAGCTTGGGATTGCGGGGGCAAGAGACCCAGTACTTC.